This TCR beta chain comes out of a study of T cell responses to AZD1222 COVID-19 vaccine. Study summary: The study pooled second doses at about 4 or about 12 weeks.

Note on this clone: Its antigen is still unknown.

Study-level results: Reportedly, nearly half the spike-specific TCRs target unmutated variant regions. Only after the peak T cell response were repertoires sampled.

Libraries were prepared by immunoSEQ multiplex PCR; TCRdb keeps only in-frame clonotypes and omits some of them. The profile shows more than 85,000 clones, around 90% of them singletons. The sequences come from peripheral blood, collected on day 0 of AZD1222 vaccination. The TCR was taken from an adult in good health.

CDR3 DNA sequence: TGTGCCAGCAGCCCCCAGGGCTCCAGTGGGTACAATGAGCAGTTCTTC. Translating gives CASSPQGSSGYNEQFF. The chain recombines TRBV7-2 with TRBJ2-1, with D maybe TRBD1 (5 bases). Germline CDR1 SGHTA, CDR2 FQGNSA. This CDR3 has 16 amino acids. Trimming left V 5 bases short and J 4 bases short, with 18 bases between. Full variable domain (remainder filled in from reference TRBV7-2 and TRBJ2-1): GAGVSQSPSNKVTEKGKDVELRCDPISGHTALYWYRQSLGQGLEFLIYFQGNSAPDKSGLPSDRFSAERTGGSVSTLTIQRTQQEDSAVYLCASSPQGSSGYNEQFFGPGTRLTVL.